This paragraph reports one T cell receptor (beta chain). TCRdb's copy holds only in-frame clones and misses some; the assay was immunoSEQ multiplex PCR. The sample includes about 39,000 clones, 77% seen only once; the top ten take 9.8%. Unmatched junction bases numbered 3, after V lost 1 base and J lost 5 bases. Germline V gives CDR1 SGDLS, CDR2 YYNGEE. The CDR3 loop spans 14 amino acids. The data stem from a study of PD-1 blockade in classical Hodgkin lymphoma. Time point specified: cycle 4 day 1 (C4D1), after less than seven weeks of nivolumab. Every patient experienced relapse after autologous stem cell transplantation, and brentuximab vedotin exposure varied. Complete response, partial response or progressive disease constituted the best response categories observed.

The TCR originated in a human donor with classical Hodgkin lymphoma. The J gene is TRBJ2-1, the V gene TRBV9; 7 nucleotides align to TRBD2. This specimen consisted of peripheral blood mononuclear cells (PBMCs), obtained before the fourth cycle of nivolumab. DNA for the CDR3: TGTGCCAGCAGCGTACTAGCGGAAAACAATGAGCAGTTCTTC. Translating gives CASSVLAENNEQFF.